This note documents a single T cell receptor beta chain sequence. No antigen is known for it. Base-call qualities are not available, and no considerably larger clone is one nucleotide away. The donors were healthy, HIV-negative adults with no recently reported acute infections or vaccinations. Every donor was a Caucasian adult living in Nashville, Tennessee, USA. CD4+ T cells were enriched by magnetic negative selection, after which naive cells were positively selected on CD45RA and the negative fraction was taken as the memory subset. After blood collection by leukapheresis, PBMCs were isolated using Ficoll-Histopaque density gradient centrifugation and then cryopreserved in the vapor phase of liquid nitrogen. Purity and quantity of every magnetically sorted T cell population were checked by analytical flow cytometry. Genomic DNA was isolated from every sorted fraction and measured by UV absorbance on a Nanodrop 2000c.

Using the deep immunoSEQ assay, TCR CDR3 regions were amplified from genomic DNA by multiplex PCR. For each cell subset, the extracted genomic DNA was distributed evenly across all wells of several immunoSEQ 96-well plates, and each plate served as one replicate. For sorted subsets, each replicate PCR was loaded with 200 ng genomic DNA, equivalent to 30,000 to 35,000 T cell genomes. Purified libraries were measured with a Qubit 3.0 fluorometer, size-checked on a Bioanalyzer 2100, and measured again with the KAPA Library Quantification kit. Every immunoSEQ 96-well plate was sequenced on a separate single-read 150-cycle Illumina NextSeq 550 flow cell. Concerning the study's data processing: The immunoSEQ output contained only junctional sequences without quality scores, so filtering could not match that applied to full-length reads. Sequences were annotated with PyIR, a Python wrapper for IgBLAST v1.9, and V/J genes and CDR3 were assigned using IMGT germline references. Any read was removed if the V/J assignment was weak (E-value above 1e-6), the CDR3 was missing, or the read contained stop codons, out-of-frame junctions, or ambiguous translated residues. V3J clonotypes were defined by identical inferred V gene, J gene, and CDR3 amino acid sequence. Percentage overlap between repertoires was computed as shared unique clonotypes divided by the size of the smaller repertoire. Three approaches were used to assess repertoire richness: RTK rarefaction, the Chao1 estimator, and Recon v2.1 estimates of unobserved clonotypes. Generation probabilities were computed with OLGA for all TCRbeta clonotypes obtained by the gDNA method from several donors. Drawn from immuneACCESS, this table holds only the in-frame rearrangements with V and J called that TCRdb kept. Clones are partly lost; checked studies trace under half to an unresolved V gene and leave the rest unexplained. The V and J calls and clone size were taken over from that table, and D and trimming were inferred from the DNA. The table for this sample lists about 1.1 million clones; approximately 80% of them were counted only once. The biggest ten clones account for roughly 0.55% of the sample.

The data derive from a study of shared clonotypes between healthy human individuals (dated by TCRdb to about 2020). Concerning the study at large: A couple of women and a few men aged 18 to 49 years were included in the cohort. Each donor's leukapheresis produced roughly between about 0.9 and 9.5 billion PBMCs. For each donor, CD4 naive and CD4 memory were each given three plates, CD8 naive was given two plates, and CD8 memory was given one plate. To increase sequencing depth and limit assay-specific biases, TCR repertoire library preparation and sequencing were carried out by different laboratories using diverse techniques. To estimate repertoire size and how much clonotypes are shared between individuals, the study performed deep sequencing of blood TCR repertoires from roughly five healthy adults.

Results and caveats for the whole study, not just this receptor: Because the study included a small number of donors, the genetic and exposure-history diversity represented was limited. Clonotypes shared by all four sorted-subset donors showed higher generation probabilities than non-shared clonotypes. Sharing across a few donors was observed for around 5% of naive CD4, about 3.2% of naive CD8, around 2.5% of memory CD4, and roughly 0.4% of memory CD8 clonotypes. Sampling was restricted to blood, and TCR repertoires in tissue are likely to differ from TCR repertoires in blood. Pairwise subsampling indicated that sequencing depth was expected to affect the degree of clonotype sharing among donors. Rarefaction of sorted-subset datasets indicated incomplete sequencing despite the large sequencing depth. Estimated clonotype richness was generally larger for naive than for memory subsets.

The sequenced sample was memory CD4+ T cells from PBMCs. The label giving this sample's cell subset or site can be read as: CD45RA-negative fraction. The clonotype comes from a man younger than 30 in good health. Some clones in this sample may be carry-over from other donors' samples.

CDR3 protein: CASSLVPTASYNEQFF. The DNA sequence follows: TGCGCCAGCAGCTTGGTTCCCACAGCATCCTACAATGAGCAGTTCTTC. Recombination joined TRBV5-1 with TRBJ2-1; no D gene can be assigned with confidence. The germline V gene sets CDR1 to SGHRS and CDR2 to YFSETQ. V is pared back by 0 bases and J by 1 base, with 11 bases lying between the germline termini. Including the terminal cysteine and phenylalanine, the CDR3 comprises 16 residues. Only the CDR3 DNA is retained, 48 bases long and in frame from the first base.